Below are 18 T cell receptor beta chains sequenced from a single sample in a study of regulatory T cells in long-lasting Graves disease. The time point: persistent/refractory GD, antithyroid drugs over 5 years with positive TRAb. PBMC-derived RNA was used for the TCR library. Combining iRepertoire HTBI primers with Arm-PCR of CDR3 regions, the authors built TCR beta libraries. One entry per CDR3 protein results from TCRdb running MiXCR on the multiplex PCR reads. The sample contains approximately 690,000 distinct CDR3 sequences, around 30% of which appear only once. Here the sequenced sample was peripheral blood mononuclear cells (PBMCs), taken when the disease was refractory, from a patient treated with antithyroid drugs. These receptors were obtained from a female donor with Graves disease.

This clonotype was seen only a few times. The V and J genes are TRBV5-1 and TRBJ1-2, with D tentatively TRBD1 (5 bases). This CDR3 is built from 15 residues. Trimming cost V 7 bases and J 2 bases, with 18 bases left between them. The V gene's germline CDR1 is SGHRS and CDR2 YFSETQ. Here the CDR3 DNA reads TGCGCCAGCGGGACGGCGGAGGGCTGGAACTATGGCTACACCTTC. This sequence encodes CASGTAEGWNYGYTF.

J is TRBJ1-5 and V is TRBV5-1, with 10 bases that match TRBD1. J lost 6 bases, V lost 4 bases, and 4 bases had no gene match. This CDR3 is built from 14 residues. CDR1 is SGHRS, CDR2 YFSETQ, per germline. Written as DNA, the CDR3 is TGCGCCAGCAGCCCGGGACAGGGGCTTCAGCCCCAGCATTTT. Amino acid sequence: CASSPGQGLQPQHF.

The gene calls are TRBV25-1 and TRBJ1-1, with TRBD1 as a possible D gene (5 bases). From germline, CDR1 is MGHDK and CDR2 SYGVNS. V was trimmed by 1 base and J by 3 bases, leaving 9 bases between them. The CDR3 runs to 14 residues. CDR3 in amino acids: CASSEWGGYTEAFF. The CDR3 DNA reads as TGTGCCAGCAGTGAATGGGGCGGGTACACTGAAGCTTTCTTT.

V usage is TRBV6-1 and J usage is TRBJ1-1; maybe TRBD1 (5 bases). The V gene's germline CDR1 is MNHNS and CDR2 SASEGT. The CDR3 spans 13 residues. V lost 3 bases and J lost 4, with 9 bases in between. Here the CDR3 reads CASSEEGFTEAFF. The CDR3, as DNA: TGTGCCAGCAGTGAGGAGGGGTTCACTGAAGCTTTCTTT.

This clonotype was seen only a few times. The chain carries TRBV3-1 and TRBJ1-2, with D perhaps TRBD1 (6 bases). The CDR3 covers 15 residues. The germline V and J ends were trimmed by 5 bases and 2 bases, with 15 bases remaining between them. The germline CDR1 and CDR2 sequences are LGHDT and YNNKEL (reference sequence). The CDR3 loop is CASSLRRTANYGYTF. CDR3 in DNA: TGTGCCAGCAGCTTAAGACGGACAGCCAACTATGGCTACACCTTC.

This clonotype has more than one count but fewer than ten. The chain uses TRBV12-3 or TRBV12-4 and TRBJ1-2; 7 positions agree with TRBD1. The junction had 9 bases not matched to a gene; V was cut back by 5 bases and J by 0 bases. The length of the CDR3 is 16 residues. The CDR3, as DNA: TGTGCCAGCAGTCTCCTGACAGGGAATTCTAACTATGGCTACACCTTC. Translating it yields CASSLLTGNSNYGYTF.

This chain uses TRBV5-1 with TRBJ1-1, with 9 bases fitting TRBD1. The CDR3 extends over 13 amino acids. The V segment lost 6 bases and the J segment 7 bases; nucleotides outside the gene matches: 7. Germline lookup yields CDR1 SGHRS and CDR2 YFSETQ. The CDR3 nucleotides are TGCGCCAGCACAACAGGGGGCGCGGGTGAAGCTTTCTTT. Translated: CASTTGGAGEAFF.

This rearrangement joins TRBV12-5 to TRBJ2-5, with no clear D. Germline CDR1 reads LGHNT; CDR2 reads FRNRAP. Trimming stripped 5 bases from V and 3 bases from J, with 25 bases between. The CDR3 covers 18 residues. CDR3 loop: CASGLPPVGVSGKETQYF. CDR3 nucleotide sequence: TGTGCTAGTGGTCTACCGCCGGTTGGGGTTTCGGGTAAAGAGACCCAGTACTTC. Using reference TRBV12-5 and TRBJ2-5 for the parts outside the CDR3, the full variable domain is DARVTQTPRHKVTEMGQEVTMRCQPILGHNTVFWYRQTMMQGLELLAYFRNRAPLDDSGMPKDRFSAEMPDATLATLKIQPSEPRDSAVYFCASGLPPVGVSGKETQYFGPGTRLLVL.

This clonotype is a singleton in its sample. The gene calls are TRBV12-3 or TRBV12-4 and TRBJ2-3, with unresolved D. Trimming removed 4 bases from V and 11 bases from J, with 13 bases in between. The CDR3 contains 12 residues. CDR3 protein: CASSYGPTEQYF. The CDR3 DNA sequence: TGTGCCAGCAGTTATGGGCCAACGGAGCAGTATTTT.

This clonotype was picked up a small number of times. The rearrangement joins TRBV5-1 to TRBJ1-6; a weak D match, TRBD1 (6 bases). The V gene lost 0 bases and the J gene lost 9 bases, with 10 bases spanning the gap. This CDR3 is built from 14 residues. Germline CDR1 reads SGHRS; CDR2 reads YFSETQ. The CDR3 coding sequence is TGCGCCAGCAGCTTGGCCGGCAGGGGTTCACCCCTCCACTTT. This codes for CASSLAGRGSPLHF.

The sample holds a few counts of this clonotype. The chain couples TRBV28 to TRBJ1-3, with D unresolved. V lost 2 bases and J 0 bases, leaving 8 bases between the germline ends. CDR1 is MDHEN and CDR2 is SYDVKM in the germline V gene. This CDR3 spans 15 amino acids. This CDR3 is CASSLDLSSGNTIYF. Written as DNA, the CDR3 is TGTGCCAGCAGTTTAGATCTGAGCTCTGGAAACACCATATATTTT.

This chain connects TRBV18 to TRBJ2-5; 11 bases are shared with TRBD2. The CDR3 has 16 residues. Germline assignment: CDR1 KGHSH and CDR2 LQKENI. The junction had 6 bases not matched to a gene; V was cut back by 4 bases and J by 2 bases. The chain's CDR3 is CASSLLAGDEQETQYF. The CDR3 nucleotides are TGTGCCAGCTCACTACTAGCGGGAGATGAACAAGAGACCCAGTACTTC.

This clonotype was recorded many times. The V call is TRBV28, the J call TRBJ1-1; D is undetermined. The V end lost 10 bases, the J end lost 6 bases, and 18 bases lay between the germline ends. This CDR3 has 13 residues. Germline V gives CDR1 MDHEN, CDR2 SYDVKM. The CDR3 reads CATTRVFEAEAFF. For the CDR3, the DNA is TGTGCCACCACTCGGGTTTTCGAGGCTGAAGCTTTCTTT.

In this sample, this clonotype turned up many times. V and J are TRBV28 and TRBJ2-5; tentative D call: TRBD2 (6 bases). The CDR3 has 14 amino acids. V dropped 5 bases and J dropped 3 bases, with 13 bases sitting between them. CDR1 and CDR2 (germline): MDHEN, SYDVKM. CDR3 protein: CASSVADYEETQYF. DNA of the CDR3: TGTGCCAGCAGTGTAGCGGATTACGAAGAGACCCAGTACTTC.

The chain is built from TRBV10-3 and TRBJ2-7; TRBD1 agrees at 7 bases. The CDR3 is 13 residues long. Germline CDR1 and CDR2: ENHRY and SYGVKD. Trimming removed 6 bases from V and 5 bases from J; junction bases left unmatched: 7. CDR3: CAIREQGLNEQYF. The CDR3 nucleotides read TGTGCCATCAGAGAACAGGGGTTAAACGAGCAGTACTTC.

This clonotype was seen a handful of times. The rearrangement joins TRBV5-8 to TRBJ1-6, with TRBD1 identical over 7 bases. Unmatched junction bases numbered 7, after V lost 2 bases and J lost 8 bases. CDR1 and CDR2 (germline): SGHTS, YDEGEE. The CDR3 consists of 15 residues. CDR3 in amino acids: CASSFGTVPYSPLHF. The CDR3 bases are TGTGCCAGCAGCTTTGGGACAGTCCCCTATTCACCCCTCCACTTT.

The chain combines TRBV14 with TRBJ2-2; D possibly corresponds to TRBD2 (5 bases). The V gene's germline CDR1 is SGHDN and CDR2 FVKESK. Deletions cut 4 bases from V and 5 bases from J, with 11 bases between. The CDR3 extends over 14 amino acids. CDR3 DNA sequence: TGTGCCAGCAGCCGAAACCTAGCTACCGGGGAGCTGTTTTTT. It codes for CASSRNLATGELFF.

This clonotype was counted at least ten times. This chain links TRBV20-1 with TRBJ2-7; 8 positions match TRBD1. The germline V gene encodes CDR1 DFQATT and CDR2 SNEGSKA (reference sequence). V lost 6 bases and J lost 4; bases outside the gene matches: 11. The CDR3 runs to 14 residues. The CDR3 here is CSAQRSQGAYEQYF. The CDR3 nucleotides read TGCAGTGCCCAGAGGTCCCAGGGGGCTTACGAGCAGTACTTC.